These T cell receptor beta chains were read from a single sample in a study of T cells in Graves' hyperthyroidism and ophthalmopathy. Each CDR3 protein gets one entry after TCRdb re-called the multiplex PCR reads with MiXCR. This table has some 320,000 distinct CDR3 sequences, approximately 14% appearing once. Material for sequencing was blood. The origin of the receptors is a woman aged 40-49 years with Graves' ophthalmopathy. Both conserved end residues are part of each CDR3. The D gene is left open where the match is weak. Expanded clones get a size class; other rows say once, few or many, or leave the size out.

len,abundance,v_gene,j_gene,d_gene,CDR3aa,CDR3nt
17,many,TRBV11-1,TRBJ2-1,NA,CASSLARGRPTYNEQFF,TGTGCCAGCAGCTTAGCCCGGGGGAGGCCGACCTACAATGAGCAGTTCTTC
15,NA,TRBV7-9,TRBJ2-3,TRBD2,CASRIAGGMTDTQYF,TGTGCCAGCAGGATAGCGGGGGGGATGACAGATACGCAGTATTTT
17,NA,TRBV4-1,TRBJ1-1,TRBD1,CASSQILEGATNTEAFF,TGCGCCAGCAGCCAAATTTTGGAGGGGGCCACGAACACTGAAGCTTTCTTT
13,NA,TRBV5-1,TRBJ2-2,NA,CASSLTVTGELFF,TGCGCCAGCAGCTTGACAGTTACCGGGGAGCTGTTTTTT
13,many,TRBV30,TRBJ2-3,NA,CAWGYGRTDTQYF,TGTGCCTGGGGGTATGGTCGCACAGATACGCAGTATTTT
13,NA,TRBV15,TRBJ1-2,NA,CATSTSGYYGCTF,TGTGCCACCAGCACTTCTGGCTACTATGGCTGCACCTTC
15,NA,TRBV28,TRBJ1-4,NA,CASSLSRQPNEKLFF,TGTGCCAGCAGTTTAAGCAGACAGCCTAATGAAAAACTGTTTTTT
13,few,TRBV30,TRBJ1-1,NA,CAWMGRGGLKAFF,TGTGCCTGGATGGGGCGGGGGGGCCTGAAAGCTTTCTTT
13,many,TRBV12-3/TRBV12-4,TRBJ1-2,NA,CASSLNGNYGYTF,TGTGCCAGCAGTTTGAACGGTAACTATGGCTACACCTTC
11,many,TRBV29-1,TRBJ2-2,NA,CSVRVAGELFF,TGCAGCGTCCGGGTGGCCGGGGAGCTGTTTTTT
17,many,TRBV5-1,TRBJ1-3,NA,CASSLDPGGNSGNTIYF,TGCGCCAGCAGCTTGGATCCGGGCGGGAACTCTGGAAACACCATATATTTT
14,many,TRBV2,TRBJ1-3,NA,CASRPGASGNTIYF,TGTGCCAGCAGGCCCGGGGCCTCTGGAAACACCATATATTTT
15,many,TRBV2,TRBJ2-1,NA,CASSEWRSSYNEQFF,TGTGCCAGCAGTGAATGGCGAAGCTCCTACAATGAGCAGTTCTTC
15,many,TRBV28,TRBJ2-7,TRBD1,CASSLVGDRGYEQYF,TGTGCCAGCAGCCTAGTGGGGGACAGAGGTTACGAGCAGTACTTC
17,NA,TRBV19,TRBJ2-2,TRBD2,CASSVPPGGANTGELFF,TGTGCCAGTAGTGTTCCCCCTGGGGGGGCGAACACCGGGGAGCTGTTTTTT
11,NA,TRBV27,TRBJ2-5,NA,CASTNGGLWHF,TGTGCCAGCACAAACGGAGGATTGTGGCACTTC
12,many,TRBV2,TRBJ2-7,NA,CASSEVGYEQYF,TGTGCCAGCAGTGAGGTCGGCTACGAGCAGTACTTC
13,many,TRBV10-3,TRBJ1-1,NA,CAISPDLATEAFF,TGTGCCATCAGTCCCGACCTGGCCACTGAAGCTTTCTTT
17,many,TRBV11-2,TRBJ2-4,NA,CASSLVEWVIAKNIQYF,TGTGCCAGCAGCTTAGTGGAGTGGGTAATAGCCAAAAACATTCAGTACTTC
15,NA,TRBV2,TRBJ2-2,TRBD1,CASMDRGENTGELFF,TGTGCCAGCATGGACAGGGGCGAGAACACCGGGGAGCTGTTTTTT
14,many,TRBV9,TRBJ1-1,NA,CASSVVPQGVNAFF,TGTGCCAGCAGCGTAGTACCACAGGGTGTTAATGCTTTCTTT
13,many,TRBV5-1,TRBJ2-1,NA,CASGGFSYNEQFF,TGCGCCAGTGGGGGGTTCTCCTACAATGAGCAGTTCTTC
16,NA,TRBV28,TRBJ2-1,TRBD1,CASRQRTGGKKFEQFF,TGTGCCAGCAGACAAAGGACAGGGGGAAAGAAATTTGAGCAGTTCTTC
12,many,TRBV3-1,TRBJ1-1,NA,CASSQFRTEAFF,TGTGCCAGCAGCCAATTCAGGACTGAAGCTTTCTTT
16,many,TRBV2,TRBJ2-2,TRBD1,CASLRDRVTNTGELFF,TGTGCCAGCCTCCGGGACAGGGTTACGAACACCGGGGAGCTGTTTTTT
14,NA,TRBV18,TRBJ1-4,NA,CASSPQATNEKLFF,TGTGCCAGCTCACCCCAGGCCACTAATGAAAAACTGTTTTTT
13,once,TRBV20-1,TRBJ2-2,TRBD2,CSSGTRGTGELFF,TGCAGCTCCGGGACTAGGGGTACCGGGGAGCTGTTTTTT
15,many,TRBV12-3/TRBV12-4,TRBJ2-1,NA,CASSFGRSSYNEQFF,TGTGCCAGCAGTTTCGGCAGGTCTTCCTACAATGAGCAGTTCTTC
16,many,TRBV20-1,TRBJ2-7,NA,CSARDPGGSHLYEQYF,TGCAGTGCTAGAGATCCTGGGGGGTCCCACCTCTACGAGCAGTACTTC
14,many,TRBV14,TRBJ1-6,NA,CASSLRGSNSPLHF,TGTGCCAGCAGCCTCAGGGGTAGTAATTCACCCCTCCACTTT
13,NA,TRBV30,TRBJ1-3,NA,CAWSGGLGNTIYF,TGTGCCTGGAGCGGTGGATTGGGAAACACCATATATTTT
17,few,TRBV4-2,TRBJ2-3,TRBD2,CASSQATSGGGTDTQYF,TGTGCCAGCAGCCAAGCGACTAGCGGGGGGGGGACAGATACGCAGTATTTT
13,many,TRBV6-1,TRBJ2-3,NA,CASKFWDTDTQYF,TGTGCCAGCAAGTTTTGGGACACAGATACGCAGTATTTT
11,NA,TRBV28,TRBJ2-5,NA,CASSWRETQYF,TGTGCCAGCAGTTGGAGGGAGACCCAGTACTTC
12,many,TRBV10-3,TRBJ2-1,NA,CAISESRSEQFF,TGTGCCATCAGTGAGTCACGGTCTGAGCAGTTCTTC
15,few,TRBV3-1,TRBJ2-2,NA,CASSPRTMNTGELFF,TGTGCCAGCAGCCCCCGGACTATGAACACCGGGGAGCTGTTTTTT
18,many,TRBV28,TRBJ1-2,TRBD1,CASSLPPAHRGQFYGYTF,TGTGCCAGCAGTTTACCCCCCGCGCACAGGGGCCAATTCTATGGCTACACCTTC
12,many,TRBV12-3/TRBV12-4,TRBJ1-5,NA,CASCRRDQPQHF,TGTGCCAGCTGCCGACGGGATCAGCCCCAGCATTTT
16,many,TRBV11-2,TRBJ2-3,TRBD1,CASSFTTGGRTDTQYF,TGTGCCAGCAGCTTTACGACAGGGGGCCGCACAGATACGCAGTATTTT
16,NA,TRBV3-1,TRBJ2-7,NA,CASSLGPSWGSGEQYF,TGTGCCAGCAGCCTCGGACCCTCCTGGGGGAGCGGCGAGCAGTACTTC
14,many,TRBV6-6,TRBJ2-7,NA,CASSYEGSTYEQYF,TGTGCCAGCAGTTACGAGGGGTCAACCTACGAGCAGTACTTC
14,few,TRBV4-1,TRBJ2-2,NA,CASSHVAATGELFF,TGCGCCAGCAGCCATGTAGCGGCCACCGGGGAGCTGTTTTTT
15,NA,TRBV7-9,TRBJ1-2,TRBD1,CASSLGGTANYGYTF,TGTGCCAGCAGCTTAGGTGGGACAGCTAACTATGGCTACACCTTC
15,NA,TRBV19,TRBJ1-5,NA,CASSIAQGFNQPQHF,TGTGCCAGTAGTATAGCCCAGGGGTTCAATCAGCCCCAGCATTTT
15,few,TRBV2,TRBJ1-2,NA,CASSEETRVWNGYTF,TGTGCCAGCAGTGAAGAAACGAGGGTCTGGAATGGCTACACCTTC
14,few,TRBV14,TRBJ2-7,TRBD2,CASRSSGVPYEQYF,TGTGCCAGCAGATCTAGCGGGGTACCCTACGAGCAGTACTTC